This T cell receptor (beta chain) is drawn from a study of vaccination effects on CD4 cells after COVID-19. Sequenced by immunoSEQ multiplex PCR; TCRdb stores in-frame clones only, minus some. The data contain 35,000 to 45,000 clones, around three quarters of them singletons. In regard to this clone: The antigen is undetermined.

Before any sequencing was done, the ViraFEST assay used viral peptide pools to expand antigen-specific CD4+ T cells. CD4+ T cell isolation took place after 10 days of culture. The vaccine recipients had no prior SARS-CoV-2 infection, with negative nucleocapsid antibodies. The receptor's source is a human donor who received a COVID-19 vaccine. The source material was CD4+ T cells from PBMCs cultured with SARS-CoV-2 spike peptides, sampled before COVID-19 vaccination.

The CDR3 reads CSVGGRNTEAFF. The CDR3 nucleotides are TGCAGCGTTGGGGGGCGGAACACTGAAGCTTTCTTT. The chain couples TRBV29-1 to TRBJ1-1, with a tentative D call TRBD1 (6 bases). Trimming cost V 4 bases and J 1 base, with 7 bases left between them. The germline gives CDR1 SQVTM, CDR2 ANQGSEA. There are 12 residues in the CDR3.